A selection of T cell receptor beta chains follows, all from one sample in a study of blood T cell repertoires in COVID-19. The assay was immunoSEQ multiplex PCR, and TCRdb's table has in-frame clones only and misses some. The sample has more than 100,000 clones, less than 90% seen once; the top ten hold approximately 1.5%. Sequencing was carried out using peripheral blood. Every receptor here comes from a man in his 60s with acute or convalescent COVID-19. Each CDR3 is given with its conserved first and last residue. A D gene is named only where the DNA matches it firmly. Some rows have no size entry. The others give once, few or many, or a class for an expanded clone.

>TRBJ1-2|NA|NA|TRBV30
TGTGCCTGGAGCCCAATGGGGGGGAACTATGGCTACACCTTC
CAWSPMGGNYGYTF
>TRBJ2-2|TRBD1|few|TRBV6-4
TGTGCCAGCAAAACCGGGACAGGGGATACCGGGGAGCTGTTTTTT
CASKTGTGDTGELFF
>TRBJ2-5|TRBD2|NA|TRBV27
TGTGCCAGCAGTCTGGGGACTAGCGGGAGACGGAAAGAGACCCAGTACTTC
CASSLGTSGRRKETQYF
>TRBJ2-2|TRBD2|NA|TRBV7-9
TGTGCCAGCCGCCGAGGGACTAGCGGGAGGGCACACACCGGGGAGCTGTTTTTT
CASRRGTSGRAHTGELFF
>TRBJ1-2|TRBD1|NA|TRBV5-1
TGCGCCAGCAGCTTTGGGCCGGGACAGGGACGAGGCTACACCTTC
CASSFGPGQGRGYTF
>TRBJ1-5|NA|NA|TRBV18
TGTGCCAGCTCACCTACAGGGTTGGATCAGCCCCAGCATTTT
CASSPTGLDQPQHF
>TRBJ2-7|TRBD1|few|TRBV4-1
TGCGCCAGCAGCCAACTCAACTGGACAGGTACCTACGAGCAGTACTTC
CASSQLNWTGTYEQYF
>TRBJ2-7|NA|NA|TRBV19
TGTGCCAGTAGTATACAGGGGCTAACCTACGAGCAGTACTTC
CASSIQGLTYEQYF
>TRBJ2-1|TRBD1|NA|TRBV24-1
TGTGCCACCAGTGAGGTGACAGGGAAAGGCGGCAATGAGCAGTTCTTC
CATSEVTGKGGNEQFF
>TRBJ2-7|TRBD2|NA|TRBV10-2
TGCGCCAGCAGTGAGATGGCGGGAGCCTACGAGCAGTACTTC
CASSEMAGAYEQYF
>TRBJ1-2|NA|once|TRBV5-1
TGCGCCAGCAGCTTGGAACAAATAGGCTACACCTTC
CASSLEQIGYTF
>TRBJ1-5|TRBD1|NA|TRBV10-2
TGCGCCAGCAGTGACAGGGGGCGAGGTCAGCCCCAGCATTTT
CASSDRGRGQPQHF
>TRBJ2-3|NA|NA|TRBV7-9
TGTGCCAGCAGCTTAGAGCAGGGCCCTAGCACAGATACGCAGTATTTT
CASSLEQGPSTDTQYF
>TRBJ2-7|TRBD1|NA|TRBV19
TGTGCCAGTAGTATCCCGGGACAGGGGAGCTACGAGCAGTACTTC
CASSIPGQGSYEQYF
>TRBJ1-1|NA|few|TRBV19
TGTGCCAGTAGTATCTACGGAGGATACGAAGCTTTCTTT
CASSIYGGYEAFF
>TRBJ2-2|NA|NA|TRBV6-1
TGTGCCAGCAGTGAAGGAGCAGGGCCGAACACCGGGGAGCTGTTTTTT
CASSEGAGPNTGELFF
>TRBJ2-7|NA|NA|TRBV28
TGTGCCAGCAGTCTGACTACCGCCGAGCAGTACTTC
CASSLTTAEQYF
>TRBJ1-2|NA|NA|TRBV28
TGTGCCGGGGGGGACTTCCCTAACTATGGCTACACCTTC
CAGGDFPNYGYTF
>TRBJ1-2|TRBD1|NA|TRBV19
TGTGCCAGTAGTTTCAGGGGGCGACTTCTCTATGGCTACACCTTC
CASSFRGRLLYGYTF
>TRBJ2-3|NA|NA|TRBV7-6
TGTGCCAGCAGCTTAGTACAGTCCGTCCGGACAGATACGCAGTATTTT
CASSLVQSVRTDTQYF
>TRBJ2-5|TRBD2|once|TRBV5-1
TGCGCCAGCAGACGGACTAGCGAGGAGACCCAGTACTTC
CASRRTSEETQYF
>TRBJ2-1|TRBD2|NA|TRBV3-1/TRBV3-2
TGTGCCAGCAGCCCACAAGCGGCGGGAGTTTTCTATGAGCAGTTCTTC
CASSPQAAGVFYEQFF
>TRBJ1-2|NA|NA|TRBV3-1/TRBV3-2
TGTGCCAGCAGCCAAGATCAGGGGTTTGGCTACACCTTC
CASSQDQGFGYTF
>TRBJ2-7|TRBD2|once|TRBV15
TGTGCCACCAGCGAACTTCTAGCGGGGGCTCGTGAGGAGCAGTACTTC
CATSELLAGAREEQYF
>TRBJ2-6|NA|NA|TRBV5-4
TGTGCCAGCAGCTTCCTCTCTGGGGCCAACGTCCTGACTTTC
CASSFLSGANVLTF
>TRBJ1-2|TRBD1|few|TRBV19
TGTGCCAGTAGTCAGTATCGGGACAGCCCATCGTCTTTAACCTTC
CASSQYRDSPSSLTF
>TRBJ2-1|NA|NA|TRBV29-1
TGCAGCGTTGAAGAAAGGGCGGGGATCTCCTACAATGAGCAGTTCTTC
CSVEERAGISYNEQFF
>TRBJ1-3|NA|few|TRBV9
TGTGCCAGCAGCGCAGGAAACTCTGGAAACACCATATATTTT
CASSAGNSGNTIYF
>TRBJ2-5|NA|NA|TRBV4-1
TGCGCCAGCAGCCAAGTTTCGACAAGCCAAGAGACCCAGTACTTC
CASSQVSTSQETQYF
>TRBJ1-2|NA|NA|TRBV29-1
TGCAGCGTTGATCCAGGCGGACTCTATGGCTACACCTTC
CSVDPGGLYGYTF
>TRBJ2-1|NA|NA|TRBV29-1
TGCAGCGTTGAACGACCCGGCCGGGGAAAGCAGTTCTTC
CSVERPGRGKQFF
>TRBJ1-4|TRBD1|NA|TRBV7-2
TGTGCCAGCAGCTCGACAGGGTTCTCTGAAAAACTGTTTTTT
CASSSTGFSEKLFF
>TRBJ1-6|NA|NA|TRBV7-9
TGTGCCAGCAGCCACCGAACAGGGATTTCCCTCCACTTT
CASSHRTGISLHF
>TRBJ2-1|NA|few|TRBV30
TGTGCCTCCGGACTCCCCGGGCACAATGAGCAGTTCTTC
CASGLPGHNEQFF
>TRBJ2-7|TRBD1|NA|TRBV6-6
TGTGCCAGCAGTTACCCGGGCCAGGGGGTCGACGAGCAGTACTTC
CASSYPGQGVDEQYF
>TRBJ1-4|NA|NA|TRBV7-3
TGTGCCAGCAGCTTAAATGGCAGGACTAATGAAAAACTGTTTTTT
CASSLNGRTNEKLFF
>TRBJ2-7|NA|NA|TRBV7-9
TGTGCCAGCAGCCCGACTCTGGCGTACGAGCAGTACTTC
CASSPTLAYEQYF
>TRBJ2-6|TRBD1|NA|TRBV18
TGTGCCAGCTCACCAACAGGGGTTCCCTCTGGGGCCAACGTCCTGACTTTC
CASSPTGVPSGANVLTF
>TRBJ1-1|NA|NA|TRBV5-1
TGCGCCAGCAGCTTGGTAGCCAGCCAGAACACTGAAGCTTTCTTT
CASSLVASQNTEAFF
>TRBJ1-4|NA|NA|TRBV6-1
TGTGCCAGCAGTGAAGCTGGCAGGGGAAATGAAAAACTGTTTTTT
CASSEAGRGNEKLFF
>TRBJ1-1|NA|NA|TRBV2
TGTGCCAGCAGTGGACTATTGAACACTGAAGCTTTCTTT
CASSGLLNTEAFF
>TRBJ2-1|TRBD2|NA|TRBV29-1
TGCAGCGTCCCGGGACTAGCGGGAGTGGTAGAGCAGTTCTTC
CSVPGLAGVVEQFF
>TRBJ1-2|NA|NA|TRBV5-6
TGTGCCAGCAGCTTGGCCCAGTCTAACTATGGCTACACCTTC
CASSLAQSNYGYTF
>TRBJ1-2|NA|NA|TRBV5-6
TGTGCCAGCACCCGACAGCACAACGCTATCTATGGCTACACCTTC
CASTRQHNAIYGYTF
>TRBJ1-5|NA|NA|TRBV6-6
TGTGCCAGCAGTTACAGGGGAATTGAGCCCCAGCATTTT
CASSYRGIEPQHF
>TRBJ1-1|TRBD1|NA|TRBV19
TGTGCCAGCTCGGGACAGGGTAACACTGAAGCTTTCTTT
CASSGQGNTEAFF
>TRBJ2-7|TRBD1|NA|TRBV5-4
TGTGCCAGCAGCTTGGTACAGGGGGCGACCGAGCAGTACTTC
CASSLVQGATEQYF
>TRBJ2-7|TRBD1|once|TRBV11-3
TGTGCCAGCAGCATGGACAGGGGTCCTTGGGTCGAGCAGTACTTC
CASSMDRGPWVEQYF
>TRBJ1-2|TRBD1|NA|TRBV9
TGTGCCAGCAGCGTAGCTCCGACAGGGAGTAACTATGGCTACACCTTC
CASSVAPTGSNYGYTF
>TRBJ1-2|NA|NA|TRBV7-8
TGTGCCAGCAGCTTAGTGGCAGGGGAATTTAACTATGGCTACACCTTC
CASSLVAGEFNYGYTF
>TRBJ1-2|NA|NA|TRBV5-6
TGTGCCAGCAGCCTGAGTGGACTTGATGGCTACACCTTC
CASSLSGLDGYTF
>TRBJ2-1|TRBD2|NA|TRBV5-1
TGCGCCAGCAGCTTGGGTTTGCTAGCGGTAACCTACAATGAGCAGTTCTTC
CASSLGLLAVTYNEQFF
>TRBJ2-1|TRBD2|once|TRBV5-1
TGCGCCAGCAGCTTGGAGCTAGCGGGGGGGCACAATGAGCAGTTCTTC
CASSLELAGGHNEQFF
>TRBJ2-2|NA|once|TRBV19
TGTGCCAGTAGATCTTGGCGGGACGCGAACACCGGGGAGCTGTTTTTT
CASRSWRDANTGELFF
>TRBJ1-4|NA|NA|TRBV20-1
TGCAGTGCGACAGACCAAGAAAAACTGTTTTTT
CSATDQEKLFF
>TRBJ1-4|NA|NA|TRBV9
TGTGCCAGCAGCGTCGCCGGAGGGGCGGAAAAACTGTTTTTT
CASSVAGGAEKLFF
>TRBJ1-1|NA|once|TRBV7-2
TGTGCCAGCAGCTTGTGGGGGGACACTGAAGCTTTCTTT
CASSLWGDTEAFF
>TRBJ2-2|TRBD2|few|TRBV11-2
TGTGCCAGCAGCTTAGCGGGGGGCACCGGGGAGCTGTTTTTT
CASSLAGGTGELFF
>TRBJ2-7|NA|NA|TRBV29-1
TGCAGCGTTGCCCCCCCTGACAGCTACGAGCAGTACTTC
CSVAPPDSYEQYF
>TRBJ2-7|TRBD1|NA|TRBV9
TGTGCCAGCAGCGTGGGACAGGGTGGAAGTACCTACGAGCAGTACTTC
CASSVGQGGSTYEQYF